The next 28 T cell receptor beta chains were all read from a single sample in a study of vaccination effects on CD4 cells after COVID-19. Sequencing in the ViraFEST assay came after antigen-specific CD4+ T cells had been expanded with viral peptide pools, which were used to stimulate PBMC. Cultured cells yielded isolated CD4+ T cells after approximately nine days. Previously uninfected by SARS-CoV-2, the vaccine recipients also showed negative nucleocapsid antibodies. Profiling relied on immunoSEQ multiplex PCR, and the TCRdb table lists in-frame clones only, not all of them. Of around 36,000 clones detected, more than 60% appear once; the ten largest clones hold around 21%. Their target antigens are unknown. Material: CD4+ T cells from PBMCs cultured with SARS-CoV-2 spike peptides, obtained before COVID-19 vaccination. These TCRs come from a human donor who received a COVID-19 vaccine.

A single count supports this clone. This sequence joins TRBV6-6 and TRBJ2-5; TRBD2 might be the D (7 bases). Trimming stripped 5 bases from V and 2 bases from J, with 21 bases between. The CDR3 runs 17 residues. Per germline, CDR1 MNHNY and CDR2 SVGAGI (reference sequence). The CDR3 region is CASSPGGPQLLQETQYF. In DNA, the CDR3 is TGTGCCAGCAGTCCCGGGGGGCCACAATTATTACAAGAGACCCAGTACTTC.

This chain connects TRBV28 to TRBJ1-3; D is perhaps TRBD1 (6 bases). The CDR3 has 15 residues. Germline values: CDR1 MDHEN, CDR2 SYDVKM. V gave up 2 bases and J gave up 4 bases, with 12 bases separating them. The CDR3: CASSLPGVRGNTIYF. The DNA of the CDR3 is TGTGCCAGCAGTTTACCAGGGGTCCGCGGAAACACCATATATTTT.

Written as DNA, the CDR3 is TGTGCCAGTAGTAGGGTGGGCGCACCAAACATTCAGTACTTC. Its protein is CASSRVGAPNIQYF. This chain uses TRBV19 with TRBJ2-4; D unresolved. This CDR3 has 14 residues. Germline CDR1 LNHDA, CDR2 SQIVND (reference sequence). V was trimmed by 4 bases and J by 6 bases, leaving 13 bases between them.

This clone was picked up a small number of times. V and J are TRBV6-5 and TRBJ2-2; D remains ambiguous. Per germline, CDR1 MNHEY and CDR2 SVGAGI. This CDR3 contains 13 residues. V lost 4 bases, J lost 5 bases, and 8 bases lay in between. CDR3 sequence: CASSLGMTGELFF. The CDR3 nucleotides are TGTGCCAGCAGTTTAGGGATGACCGGGGAGCTGTTTTTT.

This chain connects TRBV19 to TRBJ2-7; D remains unclear. CDR1 is LNHDA and CDR2 is SQIVND in the germline V gene (reference sequence). V was pared by 3 bases and J by 2 bases, with 11 bases between. CDR3 length: 14 residues. The CDR3 nucleotides read TGTGCCAGTAGTATTGGCGTAGGCCCCTACGAGCAGTACTTC. Encoded protein: CASSIGVGPYEQYF.

The CDR3 sequence: CASSRLGGNTGELFF. The CDR3 DNA reads TGTGCCAGCAGCCGACTAGGTGGGAACACCGGGGAGCTGTTTTTT. V is TRBV6-5 and J is TRBJ2-2; the D gene is possibly TRBD2 (6 bases). The V and J ends lost 6 bases and 1 base respectively, with 12 bases between them. From germline, CDR1 is MNHEY and CDR2 SVGAGI. CDR3 length: 15 residues.

The chain combines TRBV6-5 with TRBJ2-5, with 7 nucleotides matching TRBD2. The CDR3 loop spans 13 amino acids. V trimming: 5 bases; J trimming: 2 bases; junction bases outside the gene matches: 2. CDR1 is MNHEY, CDR2 SVGAGI, per germline. The CDR3 bases are TGTGCCAGCAGTCTCGGGGGGCAAGAGACCCAGTACTTC. It is translated as CASSLGGQETQYF.

The chain combines TRBV4-2 with TRBJ1-4; D call uncertain. V dropped 0 bases and J dropped 0 bases, with 14 bases sitting between them. The CDR3 is 18 residues long. Germline V CDR1 and CDR2: LGHNA, YNFKEQ. Here the CDR3 reads CASSQEWVRLATNEKLFF. The CDR3 nucleotides read TGTGCCAGCAGCCAAGAATGGGTCCGGCTGGCAACTAATGAAAAACTGTTTTTT.

The J gene is TRBJ2-7, the V gene TRBV27; D is undetermined. This CDR3 region has 15 residues. V was shortened by 2 bases and J by 0 bases, with 11 bases between the two germline ends. Germline CDR1 and CDR2: MNHEY and SMNVEV (reference sequence). The CDR3 DNA is TGTGCCAGCAGTTTAAGGCAGCCAAGCTCCTACGAGCAGTACTTC. This gives the protein CASSLRQPSSYEQYF.

The CDR3 sequence: CASSLSQGNTEAFF. The CDR3, as DNA: TGTGCCAGCTCACTCTCCCAGGGGAACACTGAAGCTTTCTTT. The gene calls are TRBV18 and TRBJ1-1; a possible D gene is TRBD1 (5 bases). The germline V gene has CDR1 KGHSH and CDR2 LQKENI. CDR3 length: 14 residues. V lost 4 bases and J 1 base, leaving 10 bases between the germline ends.

CDR3 sequence reads: CASSRQAGEVYGYTF. The CDR3 nucleotides read TGTGCCAGCTCCCGCCAGGCAGGGGAAGTCTATGGCTACACCTTC. The gene calls are TRBV19 and TRBJ1-2; D possibly corresponds to TRBD1 (6 bases). This CDR3 comprises 15 residues. V shed 9 bases and J shed 4 bases, with 21 bases lying between them. The germline V gene encodes CDR1 LNHDA and CDR2 SQIVND (reference sequence).

CDR3 in DNA: TGTGCCAGCAGCTTAGTGTCGGGGGGCTCAGATACGCAGTATTTT. It encodes CASSLVSGGSDTQYF. The chain couples TRBV7-2 to TRBJ2-3; perhaps TRBD2 as D (7 bases). The length of the CDR3 is 15 residues. Germline V lookup: CDR1 SGHTA, CDR2 FQGNSA. With 1 base removed from V and 4 bases from J, the gap between germline ends came to 12 bases.

The chain links TRBV30 to TRBJ1-2; D perhaps matches TRBD1 (5 bases). Per the germline V gene, CDR1 is GTSNPN and CDR2 is SVGIG (reference sequence). The CDR3 length is 13 residues. V gave up 0 bases and J gave up 7 bases, with 12 bases separating them. The DNA for the CDR3 is TGTGCCTGGAGTGTGGCCGGGGCGTTTGGCTACACCTTC. Its translation: CAWSVAGAFGYTF.

The CDR3 protein is CASSLSGQSYEQYF. The DNA for the CDR3 is TGCGCCAGCAGCTTGTCGGGACAGTCCTACGAGCAGTACTTC. The chain employs TRBV5-1 and TRBJ2-7; 7 bases match TRBD1. CDR1 and CDR2 from the germline V gene are SGHRS and YFSETQ. The CDR3 extends over 14 amino acids. The ends lost 1 base at V and 1 base at J; junction bases unmatched: 2.

This rearrangement joins TRBV10-2 to TRBJ1-5, with D possibly being TRBD1 (5 bases). The length of the CDR3 is 13 residues. V was cut by 5 bases and J by 2 bases, with 7 bases left in between. Germline CDR1 WSHSY, CDR2 SAAADI. The chain's CDR3 is CASSMGGNQPQHF. For the CDR3, the DNA is TGCGCCAGCAGTATGGGGGGCAATCAGCCCCAGCATTTT.

The chain couples TRBV21-1 to TRBJ2-2; the table's TRBD2 call for D was not verified on the DNA. TRBV21-1 corresponds to a pseudogene. The CDR3 runs 19 residues. The CDR3 is CASSKGAGRGLQNTGELFF. The CDR3 nucleotides are TGTGCCAGCAGCAAAGGGGCGGGTCGGGGTCTCCAAAACACCGGGGAGCTGTTTTTT.

The chain combines TRBV7-8 with TRBJ2-1; D might be TRBD1 or TRBD2, each matching 5 bases. The CDR3 totals 12 residues. In germline, CDR1 is SGHVS, CDR2 FQNEAQ. Deletions cut 3 bases from V and 13 bases from J, with 13 bases between. CDR3 sequence reads: CASSFPGTRQFF. DNA of the CDR3: TGTGCCAGCAGCTTCCCCGGGACGAGACAGTTCTTC. The variable domain in full, completed from reference TRBV7-8 and TRBJ2-1, reads GAGVSQSPRYKVAKRGQDVALRCDPISGHVSLFWYQQALGQGPEFLTYFQNEAQLDKSGLPSDRFFAERPEGSVSTLKIQRTQQEDSAVYLCASSFPGTRQFFGPGTRLTVL.

In its sample, this clone was seen a few times. The V and J genes are TRBV25-1 and TRBJ2-3; 10 bases align to TRBD2. In germline, CDR1 is MGHDK, CDR2 SYGVNS. The CDR3 consists of 15 residues. The V segment lost 3 bases and the J segment 3 bases; nucleotides outside the gene matches: 3. The CDR3 region is CASSESGRGTDTQYF. Here the CDR3 DNA reads TGTGCCAGCAGTGAGAGCGGGAGGGGGACAGATACGCAGTATTTT.

The chain links TRBV11-2 to TRBJ2-6; D is perhaps TRBD2 (6 bases). This CDR3 is built from 16 residues. Germline V gene sequence: CDR1 SGHAT, CDR2 FQNNGV. Trimming pared 0 bases from V and 4 bases from J, leaving 10 bases between. In DNA form, the CDR3 reads TGTGCCAGCAGCTTAGATCCGGGAGCCGGGGCCAACGTCCTGACTTTC. This encodes CASSLDPGAGANVLTF.

The CDR3 region has the DNA TGTGCCAGCAGGGCCGGGACTGGAGGCAATGAGCAGTTCTTC. It translates to CASRAGTGGNEQFF. The chain has TRBV6-6 and TRBJ2-1; tentative D call: TRBD2 (6 bases). The CDR3 length is 14 residues. Germline V lookup: CDR1 MNHNY, CDR2 SVGAGI (reference sequence). V was cut by 6 bases and J by 6 bases, with 15 bases left in between.

CDR3 nucleotides: TGTGCCAGCACCTCACCGAGGGTGGCGGGAGGGCCAGGGCAAGAGACCCAGTACTTC. This gives the protein CASTSPRVAGGPGQETQYF. This rearrangement joins TRBV7-9 to TRBJ2-5; 9 nucleotides line up with TRBD2. Per germline, CDR1 SEHNR and CDR2 FQNEAQ (reference sequence). This CDR3 region has 19 residues. J lost 2 bases, V lost 7 bases, and 20 bases had no gene match. The variable domain in full, with the rest retrieved from reference TRBV7-9 and TRBJ2-5, is DTGVSQNPRHKITKRGQNVTFRCDPISEHNRLYWYRQTLGQGPEFLTYFQNEAQLEKSRLLSDRFSAERPKGSFSTLEIQRTEQGDSAMYLCASTSPRVAGGPGQETQYFGPGTRLLVL.

V gene TRBV2 combines with J gene TRBJ1-5, with 7 bases identical to TRBD1. This CDR3 is 13 amino acids long. V was pared by 8 bases and J by 4 bases, with 5 bases of the junction left unmatched. In germline, CDR1 is SNHLY, CDR2 FYNNEI. CDR3 region: CASGRGRNQPQHF. The CDR3, as DNA: TGTGCCAGCGGTAGGGGGCGAAATCAGCCCCAGCATTTT.

CDR3 in DNA: TGTGCCAGCAGCTCCGGACTAGCGGGAGCCGAGCAGTACTTC. Residues: CASSSGLAGAEQYF. The rearrangement links TRBV7-9 to TRBJ2-7; 13 bases line up with TRBD2. Losses at the gene ends were 4 bases for V and 6 bases for J; bases not matched to a gene: 3. CDR3 length equals 14 residues. Per germline, CDR1 SEHNR and CDR2 FQNEAQ (reference sequence).

This clone was counted between two and nine times. The chain links TRBV18 to TRBJ2-7; 8 nucleotides match TRBD1. The CDR3 sequence is 14 residues long. Germline trimming cut 6 bases from V and 2 bases from J; bases unmatched to any gene: 6. Germline values: CDR1 KGHSH, CDR2 LQKENI. The CDR3 here is CASSTGTGPYEQYF. The CDR3 DNA sequence: TGTGCCAGCTCTACCGGGACAGGACCCTACGAGCAGTACTTC.

This chain links TRBV3-1 (or the pseudogene TRBV3-2) with TRBJ2-3, with TRBD2 identical over 13 bases. The germline gives CDR1 LGHDT, CDR2 YNNKEL (reference sequence). The CDR3 covers 15 residues. The V and J ends lost 5 bases and 3 bases, in that order; junction bases with no gene match: 2. DNA of the CDR3: TGTGCCAGCAGCTCGACTAGCGGGAGGACAGATACGCAGTATTTT. It specifies CASSSTSGRTDTQYF.

This clone has a handful of counts. The chain combines TRBV11-2 with TRBJ1-3; D uncertain. The V gene's germline CDR1 is SGHAT and CDR2 FQNNGV. This CDR3 spans 13 amino acids. V shed 0 bases and J shed 2 bases, with 2 bases lying between them. The CDR3 DNA reads TGTGCCAGCAGCTTAGAGGCTGGAAACACCATATATTTT. Residues: CASSLEAGNTIYF.

The chain couples TRBV5-6 to TRBJ2-1; the D gene is possibly TRBD2 (6 bases). Germline V gene sequence: CDR1 SGHDT, CDR2 YYEEEE. The CDR3 totals 17 residues. V gave up 4 bases and J gave up 2 bases, with 19 bases separating them. CDR3 DNA sequence: TGTGCCAGCAGCCCCCCCCCGGCGGAGGGACCCTACAATGAGCAGTTCTTC. Its protein is CASSPPPAEGPYNEQFF.

The J gene is TRBJ2-3, the V gene TRBV7-2, with 15 bases aligning to TRBD2. With 4 bases clipped from V and 4 bases from J, the junction kept 3 bases outside the gene matches. This CDR3 is 16 amino acids long. Per germline, CDR1 SGHTA and CDR2 FQGNSA. For the CDR3, the DNA is TGTGCCAGCAGCTCAGGACTAGCGGGGGGGCCAGATACGCAGTATTTT. It yields the protein CASSSGLAGGPDTQYF.